The T cell receptor (beta chain) described here comes from a study of blood T cell repertoires in COVID-19 (dated by TCRdb to about 2020). Concerning the study at large: The collaborator samples originated in the United States, Italy and Spain and spanned the acute and convalescent phases of COVID-19. The samples were drawn from the first 160 participants of the ongoing ImmuneRACE study and from over 950 subjects provided by 6 global collaborators. The dataset comprised deeply sampled blood TCRbeta repertoires from subjects exposed to, actively infected with, or recovered from COVID-19. A freely available public database, intended as a resource for researchers studying the immune response to SARS-CoV-2, is where the repertoires were released. A de-identified subject ID, COVID-19 status, age in years and sex were almost always included in the sample metadata. Where HLA class I and class II types were available, the types were taken from metadata supplied by the sample provider, not from assay-based typing. The prospective study material was composed of cDNA or gDNA derived from T cells, B-cell-depleted T cells, or PBMCs. Overall study results and their limits: How much clinical and demographic metadata was included differed by source and by participant, and the metadata was provided uncurated.

Collaborating institutions collected whole blood in K2EDTA tubes following their own protocols. Collaborator samples were shipped for TCRbeta analysis as frozen whole blood, isolated PBMCs, or DNA extracted from either sample type. A few counts support this clone. It has no known antigen specificity. Base qualities are missing; no much larger clone stands one base away. TCRbeta CDR3 regions were amplified from genomic DNA using the immunoSEQ Assay, a bias-controlled multiplex PCR. Processing in the source paper ran as follows. Nucleated cell counts per sample were estimated from amplification of reference gene primers within the assay. To quantify the absolute abundance of each unique TCRbeta CDR3 rearrangement, sequence reads were collapsed and filtered. For each sample, productive Simpson clonality was calculated by taking the square root of Simpson's diversity index across productive rearrangements. Entries here come from immuneACCESS through TCRdb and include only in-frame sequences with V and J called. Some clones fail to appear in such tables; in the studies checked, an unresolved V gene covers under half of the shortfall, and the cause of the remainder is unknown. That table gives V, J and clone size, and the DNA gave D and trimming. This sample has more than 250,000 clones in its table, and 88% of those were observed once. Over 0.55% of the sample lies in the top ten.

The sequence came from a human donor in a cohort sampled during active COVID-19. The sample consisted of peripheral blood.

The nucleotide sequence reads as follows: TGTGCCAGCTCACCTGGGACAGGTTATAACACTGAAGCTTTCTTT. This is translated as CASSPGTGYNTEAFF. Here the chain combines TRBV18 and TRBJ1-1; 8 junctional bases match TRBD1. The germline V and J ends show losses of 3 bases and 2 bases respectively, and no gene match explains 5 bases of the junction. The germline V gene encodes CDR1 KGHSH and CDR2 LQKENI. The CDR3 has 15 amino acids, counting the end cysteine and phenylalanine. The DNA shown is the 45-base CDR3, in frame from base 1.